This entry lists 7 T cell receptor beta chains sequenced from one sample in a study of blood T cell repertoires in COVID-19. Libraries were prepared by immunoSEQ multiplex PCR; TCRdb keeps only in-frame clonotypes and omits some of them. The data hold some 180,000 clones, with nearly 90% observed a single time. Sequencing was carried out using peripheral blood. These receptors all stem from a man aged 55 to 70 with active or convalescent COVID-19.

V usage is TRBV24-1 and J usage is TRBJ2-1; maybe TRBD2 (6 bases). CDR1 and CDR2 from the germline V gene are KGHDR and SFDVKD. The CDR3 runs to 18 residues. V gave up 0 bases and J gave up 2 bases, with 16 bases separating them. This CDR3 reads CATSDLPTSQITYNEQFF. DNA of the CDR3: TGTGCCACCAGTGATTTGCCGACTAGTCAAATAACCTACAATGAGCAGTTCTTC.

The V and J genes are TRBV7-3 and TRBJ2-1, with 8 positions matching TRBD1. The trim removed 5 bases at V and 8 bases at J, leaving 8 bases unmatched. This CDR3 region has 14 residues. In germline, CDR1 is SGHTA, CDR2 FQGTGA. The CDR3 is CASSTQGAGDEQFF. DNA for the CDR3: TGTGCCAGCAGCACCCAGGGGGCAGGCGATGAGCAGTTCTTC. Filled out from reference TRBV7-3 and TRBJ2-1, the complete variable domain reads GAGVSQTPSNKVTEKGKYVELRCDPISGHTALYWYRQSLGQGPEFLIYFQGTGAADDSGLPNDRFFAVRPEGSVSTLKIQRTERGDSAVYLCASSTQGAGDEQFFGPGTRLTVL.

The chain has TRBV7-8 and TRBJ1-1, with D tentatively TRBD1 (6 bases). Germline lookup yields CDR1 SGHVS and CDR2 FQNEAQ. This CDR3 is built from 12 residues. Trimming shortened V by 4 bases and J by 7 bases, and 10 bases separated the two germline ends. This CDR3 is CASSSPDSEAFF. CDR3 DNA: TGTGCCAGCAGCTCTCCGGACAGTGAAGCTTTCTTT.

The V gene is TRBV29-1, the J gene TRBJ2-3; D uncertain. This CDR3 is 13 amino acids long. Trimming shortened V by 2 bases and J by 5 bases, and 11 bases separated the two germline ends. The germline V gene encodes CDR1 SQVTM and CDR2 ANQGSEA. The CDR3 protein is CSVEIRNLDTQYF. CDR3 bases: TGCAGCGTTGAAATTAGAAACTTAGATACGCAGTATTTT.

The chain recombines TRBV18 with TRBJ2-3, with 7 bases matching TRBD1. The V segment lost 1 base and the J segment 2 bases; nucleotides outside the gene matches: 9. The CDR3 loop spans 17 amino acids. In germline, CDR1 is KGHSH, CDR2 LQKENI. The CDR3 sequence: CASSPLRTGDLTDTQYF. Here the CDR3 DNA reads TGTGCCAGCTCACCACTACGAACAGGGGACCTCACAGATACGCAGTATTTT.

The chain carries TRBV19 and TRBJ2-7, with TRBD1 as a possible D gene (5 bases). V was shortened by 2 bases and J by 5 bases, with 13 bases between the two germline ends. CDR1 LNHDA and CDR2 SQIVND come from the germline V gene (reference sequence). CDR3 length: 14 residues. CDR3 sequence: CASSIFRVYNEQYF. CDR3 bases: TGTGCCAGTAGTATATTCAGGGTGTATAACGAGCAGTACTTC.

In this sample, this clone turned up once. The rearrangement uses TRBV18 and TRBJ2-7; D perhaps matches TRBD1 (5 bases). CDR1 and CDR2 (germline): KGHSH, LQKENI. This CDR3 is built from 16 residues. Trimming left V 2 bases short and J 4 bases short, with 18 bases between. The DNA for the CDR3 is TGTGCCAGCTCACCAGGACCCGACAGCCGATTTTACGAGCAGTACTTC. Translation: CASSPGPDSRFYEQYF. Supplemented by reference TRBV18 and TRBJ2-7, the full variable domain reads NAGVMQNPRHLVRRRGQEARLRCSPMKGHSHVYWYRQLPEEGLKFMVYLQKENIIDESGMPKERFSAEFPKEGPSILRIQQVVRGDSAAYFCASSPGPDSRFYEQYFGPGTRLTVT.